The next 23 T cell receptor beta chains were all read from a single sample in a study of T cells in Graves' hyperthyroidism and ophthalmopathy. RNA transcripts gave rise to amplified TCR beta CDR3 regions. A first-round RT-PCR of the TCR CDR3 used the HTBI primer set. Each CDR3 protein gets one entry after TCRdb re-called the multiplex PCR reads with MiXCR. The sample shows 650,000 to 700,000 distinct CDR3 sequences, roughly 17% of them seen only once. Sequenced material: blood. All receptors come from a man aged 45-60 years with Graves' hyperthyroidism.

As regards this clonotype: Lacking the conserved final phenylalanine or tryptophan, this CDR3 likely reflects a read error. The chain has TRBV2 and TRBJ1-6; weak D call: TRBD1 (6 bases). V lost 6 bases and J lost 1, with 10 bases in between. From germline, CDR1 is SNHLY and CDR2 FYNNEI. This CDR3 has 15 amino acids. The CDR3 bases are TGTGCCAGCAGACTACAGGGATCCTATAATTCACCCCTCCACCTT. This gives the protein CASRLQGSYNSPLHL.

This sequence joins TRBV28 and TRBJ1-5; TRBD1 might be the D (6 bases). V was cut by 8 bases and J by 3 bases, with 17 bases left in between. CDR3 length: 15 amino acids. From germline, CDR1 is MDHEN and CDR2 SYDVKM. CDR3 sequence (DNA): TGTGCCAGCTTACCCAAAGGGGGTATCAATCAGCCCCAGCATTTT. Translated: CASLPKGGINQPQHF.

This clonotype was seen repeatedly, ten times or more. The CDR3 here is CASSHDRGGGNTIYF. The CDR3 nucleotides read TGTGCCAGCAGCCATGACAGGGGAGGTGGAAACACCATATATTTT. The chain couples TRBV5-5 to TRBJ1-3; 8 nucleotides agree with TRBD1. Germline-derived CDR1 and CDR2 are SGHKS and YYEKEE (reference sequence). J gave up 3 bases and V 4 bases, and 6 bases lay outside the gene matches. This CDR3 contains 15 residues. Based on the CDR3 plus reference TRBV5-5 and TRBJ1-3, the full variable domain is DAGVTQSPTHLIKTRGQQVTLRCSPISGHKSVSWYQQVLGQGPQFIFQYYEKEERGRGNFPDRFSARQFPNYSSELNVNALLLGDSALYLCASSHDRGGGNTIYFGEGSWLTVV.

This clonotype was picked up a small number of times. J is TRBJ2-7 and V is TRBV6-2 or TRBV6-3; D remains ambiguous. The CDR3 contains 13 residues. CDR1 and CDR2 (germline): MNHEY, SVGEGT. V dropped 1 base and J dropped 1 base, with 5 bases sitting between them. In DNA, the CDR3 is TGTGCCAGCAGTTACTTCTTATCCTACGAGCAGTACTTC. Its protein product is CASSYFLSYEQYF.

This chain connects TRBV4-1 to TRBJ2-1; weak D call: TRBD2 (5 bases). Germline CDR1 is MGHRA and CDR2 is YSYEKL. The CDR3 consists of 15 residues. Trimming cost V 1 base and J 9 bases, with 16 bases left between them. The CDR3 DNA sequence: TGCGCCAGCAGCCAAGTGGTGAGTTCGGGAACTGAGCAGTTCTTC. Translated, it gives CASSQVVSSGTEQFF.

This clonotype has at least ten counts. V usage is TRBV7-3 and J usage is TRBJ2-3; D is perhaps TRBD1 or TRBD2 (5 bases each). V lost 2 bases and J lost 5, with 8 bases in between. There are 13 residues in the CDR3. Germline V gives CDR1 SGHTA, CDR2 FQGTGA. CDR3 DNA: TGTGCCAGCAGCTTACCTGGGGGAGATACGCAGTATTTT. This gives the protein CASSLPGGDTQYF.

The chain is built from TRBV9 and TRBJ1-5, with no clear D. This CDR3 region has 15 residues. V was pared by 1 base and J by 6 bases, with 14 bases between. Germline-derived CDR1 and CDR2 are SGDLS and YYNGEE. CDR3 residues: CASSVTDGGGQPQHF. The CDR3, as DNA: TGTGCCAGCAGCGTAACAGATGGAGGAGGTCAGCCCCAGCATTTT.

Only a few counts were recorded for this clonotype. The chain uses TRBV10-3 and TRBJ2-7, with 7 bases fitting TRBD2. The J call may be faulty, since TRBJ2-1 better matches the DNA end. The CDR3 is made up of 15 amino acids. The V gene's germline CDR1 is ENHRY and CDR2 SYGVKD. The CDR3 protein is CAISESGGSGYEQFF. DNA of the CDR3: TGTGCCATCAGTGAGTCGGGGGGTAGCGGGTACGAGCAGTTCTTC.

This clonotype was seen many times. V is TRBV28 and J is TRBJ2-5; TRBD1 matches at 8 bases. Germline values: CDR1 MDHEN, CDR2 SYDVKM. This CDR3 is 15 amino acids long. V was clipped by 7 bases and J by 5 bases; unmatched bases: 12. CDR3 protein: CASTGADRVEETQYF. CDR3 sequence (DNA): TGTGCCAGCACTGGGGCGGACAGGGTGGAGGAGACCCAGTACTTC.

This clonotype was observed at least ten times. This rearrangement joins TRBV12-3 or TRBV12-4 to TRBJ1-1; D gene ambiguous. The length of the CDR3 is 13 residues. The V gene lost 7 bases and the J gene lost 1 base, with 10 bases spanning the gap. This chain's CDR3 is CASKIHPNTEAFF. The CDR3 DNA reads TGTGCCAGCAAGATACACCCGAACACTGAAGCTTTCTTT.

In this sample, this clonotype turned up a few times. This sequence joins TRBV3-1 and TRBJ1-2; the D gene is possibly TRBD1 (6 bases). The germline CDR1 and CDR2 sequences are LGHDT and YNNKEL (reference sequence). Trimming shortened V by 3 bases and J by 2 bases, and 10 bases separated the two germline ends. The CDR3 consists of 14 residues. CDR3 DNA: TGTGCCAGCAGCCACAAGGGGGGGAACTATGGCTACACCTTC. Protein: CASSHKGGNYGYTF. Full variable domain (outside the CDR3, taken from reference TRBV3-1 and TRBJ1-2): DTAVSQTPKYLVTQMGNDKSIKCEQNLGHDTMYWYKQDSKKFLKIMFSYNNKELIINETVPNRFSPKSPDKAHLNLHINSLELGDSAVYFCASSHKGGNYGYTFGSGTRLTVV.

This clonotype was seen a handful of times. In DNA form, the CDR3 reads TGTGCCAGTAGTACCTACAGGGAAGGCAATCAGCCCCAGCATTTT. Translated: CASSTYREGNQPQHF. The chain is built from TRBV19 and TRBJ1-5; maybe TRBD1 (6 bases). Germline V gene lookup returns CDR1 LNHDA and CDR2 SQIVND (reference sequence). This CDR3 region has 15 residues. V was pared by 4 bases and J by 2 bases, with 12 bases between.

The CDR3 loop is CAWSGAGQESYEQYF. As DNA, the CDR3 is TGTGCCTGGAGTGGGGCGGGACAGGAGTCCTACGAGCAGTACTTC. This chain joins TRBV30 and TRBJ2-7; 8 bases are shared with TRBD1. The germline CDR1 and CDR2 sequences are GTSNPN and SVGIG (reference sequence). Germline trimming cut 1 base from V and 1 base from J; bases unmatched to any gene: 6. The CDR3 consists of 15 residues.

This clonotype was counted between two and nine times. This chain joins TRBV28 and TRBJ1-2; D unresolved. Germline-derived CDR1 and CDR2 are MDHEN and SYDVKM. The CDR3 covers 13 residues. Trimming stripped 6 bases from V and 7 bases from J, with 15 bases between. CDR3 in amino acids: CASSLRVDSGYTF. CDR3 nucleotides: TGTGCCAGCAGCCTACGCGTAGACTCTGGCTACACCTTC.

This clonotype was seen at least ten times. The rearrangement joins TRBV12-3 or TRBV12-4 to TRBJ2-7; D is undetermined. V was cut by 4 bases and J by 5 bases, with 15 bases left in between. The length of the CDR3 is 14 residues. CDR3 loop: CASSYRRRENEQYF. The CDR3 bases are TGTGCCAGCAGTTACCGACGTAGAGAAAACGAGCAGTACTTC.

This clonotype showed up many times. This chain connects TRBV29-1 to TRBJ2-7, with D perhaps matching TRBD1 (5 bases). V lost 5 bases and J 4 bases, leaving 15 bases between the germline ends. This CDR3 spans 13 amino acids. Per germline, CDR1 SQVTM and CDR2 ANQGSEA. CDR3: CSVTLKGMYEQYF. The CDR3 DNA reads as TGCAGCGTTACCCTGAAGGGGATGTACGAGCAGTACTTC.

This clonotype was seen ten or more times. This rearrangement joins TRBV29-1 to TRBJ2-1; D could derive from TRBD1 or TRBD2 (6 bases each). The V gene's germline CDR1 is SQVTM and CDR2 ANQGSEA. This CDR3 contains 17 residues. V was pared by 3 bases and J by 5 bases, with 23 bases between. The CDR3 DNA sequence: TGCAGCGTTGATGGGGGCCTTGGACTACAACGTAACAATGAGCAGTTCTTC. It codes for CSVDGGLGLQRNNEQFF.

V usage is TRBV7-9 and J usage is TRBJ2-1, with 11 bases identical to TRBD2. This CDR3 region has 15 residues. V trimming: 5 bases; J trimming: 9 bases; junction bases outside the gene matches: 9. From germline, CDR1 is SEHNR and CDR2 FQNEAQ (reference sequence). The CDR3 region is CASSLGLAAYGEQFF. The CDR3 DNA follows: TGTGCCAGCAGCCTGGGACTAGCGGCGTATGGTGAGCAGTTCTTC. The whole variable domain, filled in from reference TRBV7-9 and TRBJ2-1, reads DTGVSQNPRHKITKRGQNVTFRCDPISEHNRLYWYRQTLGQGPEFLTYFQNEAQLEKSRLLSDRFSAERPKGSFSTLEIQRTEQGDSAMYLCASSLGLAAYGEQFFGPGTRLTVL.

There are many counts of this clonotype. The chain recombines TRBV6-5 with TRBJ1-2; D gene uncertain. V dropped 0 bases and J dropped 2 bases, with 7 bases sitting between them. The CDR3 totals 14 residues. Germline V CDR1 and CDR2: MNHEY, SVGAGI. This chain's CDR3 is CASSYSGRNYGYTF. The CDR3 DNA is TGTGCCAGCAGTTACTCCGGCAGAAACTATGGCTACACCTTC.

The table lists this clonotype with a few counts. The CDR3 DNA sequence: TGTGCCAGCAGCCAAGACGAAGACAGGTACGATCAGCCCCAGCATTTT. This gives the protein CASSQDEDRYDQPQHF. The chain combines TRBV28 with TRBJ1-5, with a possible D match to TRBD1 (6 bases). This CDR3 contains 16 residues. CDR1 is MDHEN and CDR2 is SYDVKM in the germline V gene. Deletions cut 6 bases from V and 5 bases from J, with 20 bases between.

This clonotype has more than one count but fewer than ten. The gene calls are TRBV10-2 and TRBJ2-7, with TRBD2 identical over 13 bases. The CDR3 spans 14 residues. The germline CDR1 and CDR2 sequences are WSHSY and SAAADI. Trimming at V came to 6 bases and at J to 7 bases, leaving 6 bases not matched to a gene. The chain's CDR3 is CASRTPGLAGEQYF. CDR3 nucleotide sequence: TGCGCCAGCAGGACCCCGGGACTAGCGGGGGAGCAGTACTTC.

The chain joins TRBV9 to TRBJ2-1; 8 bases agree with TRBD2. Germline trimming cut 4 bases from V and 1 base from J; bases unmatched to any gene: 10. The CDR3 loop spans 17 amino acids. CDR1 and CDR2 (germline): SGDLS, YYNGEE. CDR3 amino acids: CASSLFVSGGSYNEQFF. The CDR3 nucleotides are TGTGCCAGCAGCCTCTTCGTAAGCGGGGGTTCCTACAATGAGCAGTTCTTC.

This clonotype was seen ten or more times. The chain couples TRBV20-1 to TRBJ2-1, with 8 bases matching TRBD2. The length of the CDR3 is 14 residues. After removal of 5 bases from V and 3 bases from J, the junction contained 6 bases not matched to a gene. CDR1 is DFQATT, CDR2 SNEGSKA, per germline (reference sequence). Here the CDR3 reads CSAGRGELYNEQFF. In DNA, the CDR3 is TGCAGTGCTGGGCGGGGGGAGCTCTACAATGAGCAGTTCTTC.